The T cell receptor (beta chain) under discussion was sequenced for a study of blood T cell repertoires in COVID-19. Germline V CDR1 and CDR2: KGHDR, SFDVKD. The length of the CDR3 is 15 residues. With V trimmed by 5 bases and J by 3 bases, 8 bases remained unmatched. Assay: immunoSEQ multiplex PCR; the TCRdb copy retains only in-frame clones and omits some. There are about 180,000 clones in the sample; 75% to 90% occur only once, and about 8.3% lies in the top ten. The clonotype originates from a woman in her 70s with COVID-19, enrolled during active disease. Sequencing was performed on peripheral blood. The gene calls are TRBV24-1 and TRBJ2-5; 7 bases agree with TRBD2. The CDR3 DNA reads TGTGCCACCAGTGCGGTTTGGCTAGCGGAAGAGACCCAGTACTTC. It translates to CATSAVWLAEETQYF.